This TCR beta chain was retrieved from a study of blood T cell repertoires in COVID-19. At the level of the study: The United States, Italy and Spain provided the acute and convalescent COVID-19 samples.

Only in-frame clones appear in the TCRdb table, and some are missing; sequencing was by immunoSEQ multiplex PCR. The table shows approximately 250,000 clones, with approximately 89% occurring only once. V was clipped by 8 bases and J by 5 bases; unmatched bases: 6. This CDR3 region has 14 residues. The germline gives CDR1 SQVTM, CDR2 ANQGSEA. Sequencing was done on a sample of peripheral blood. The chain couples TRBV29-1 to TRBJ2-1, with 13 nucleotides matching TRBD2. This TCR came from a man in his forties or fifties with active or convalescent COVID-19. CDR3 bases: TGCAGCACACGAGGACTAGCGGGGGACAATGAGCAGTTCTTC. Encoded protein: CSTRGLAGDNEQFF.